This T cell receptor beta chain originates from a study of T cell responses to AZD1222 COVID-19 vaccine. Using immunoSEQ multiplex PCR, the repertoire was profiled, and TCRdb retains in-frame clones only, with some absent. The table shows tens of thousands of clones, with around 88% occurring only once. The V gene end was trimmed by 6 bases and the J gene end by 0 bases; junction bases not matched to a gene: 5. This CDR3 comprises 18 residues. CDR1 and CDR2 (germline): SGHTA, FQGTGA. This TCR was sampled from an adult in good health. This chain connects TRBV7-3 to TRBJ2-1; 16 bases align to TRBD2. The material sequenced was peripheral blood, taken on day 0 of AZD1222 vaccination. In DNA form, the CDR3 reads TGTGCCAGCAGTCCGGGACTAGCGGGGGGGCCCTCCTACAATGAGCAGTTCTTC. It codes for CASSPGLAGGPSYNEQFF.